A single sample is the source of the 32 T cell receptor beta chains below, sequenced in a study of graft-versus-host responses after intestinal transplantation. TCRdb's table, derived via immunoSEQ multiplex PCR, lists solely in-frame clones and lacks some. The profile shows more than 65,000 clones, over 75% of them singletons. No antigens are known for them. The sequences come from unstimulated CD4+ T cells sorted from spleen or lymph node cells, collected before transplant. Receptor source: a human donor who was the organ donor for an intestinal transplant.

The rearrangement links TRBV5-1 to TRBJ2-2, with 9 bases aligning to TRBD1. This CDR3 has 18 amino acids. Germline CDR1 and CDR2: SGHRS and YFSETQ. After removal of 3 bases from V and 0 bases from J, the junction contained 9 bases not matched to a gene. This CDR3 is CASSSTTGGITNTGELFF. The CDR3 region has the DNA TGCGCCAGCAGCTCCACGACAGGGGGAATTACGAACACCGGGGAGCTGTTTTTT.

The chain has TRBV23-1 and TRBJ2-7; D not certain. TRBV23-1 counts as an open reading frame of uncertain function. The V end was cut by 0 bases, the J end by 4 bases, with 7 bases between. This CDR3 is built from 13 residues. CDR3 loop: CASSQSFRYEQYV. CDR3 nucleotide sequence: TGCGCCAGCAGTCAATCGTTCAGGTACGAGCAGTACGTC.

This clone is a singleton in its sample. The chain recombines TRBV15 with TRBJ2-3; possible D gene TRBD2, 6 bases. The CDR3 is 14 amino acids. Germline CDR1 is LNHNV and CDR2 is YYDKDF (reference sequence). Trimming removed 6 bases from V and 4 bases from J, with 14 bases in between. CDR3 in amino acids: CATSDRRDADTQYF. The CDR3 nucleotides are TGTGCCACCAGTGATCGGCGGGACGCAGATACGCAGTATTTT.

The chain combines TRBV5-1 with TRBJ2-2, with TRBD2 identical over 9 bases. The CDR3 has 15 residues. V gave up 5 bases and J gave up 6 bases; unmatched junction bases: 8. The V gene's germline CDR1 is SGHRS and CDR2 YFSETQ. Here the CDR3 reads CASRGGGALSGELFF. In DNA, the CDR3 is TGCGCCAGCAGAGGCGGGGGGGCCTTATCCGGGGAGCTGTTTTTT.

This clone appeared a single time. The chain has TRBV5-6 and TRBJ2-7, with 11 bases lining up with TRBD2. V was pared by 4 bases and J by 1 base, with 7 bases of the junction left unmatched. CDR3 length: 16 residues. Germline lookup yields CDR1 SGHDT and CDR2 YYEEEE. CDR3 nucleotides: TGTGCCAGCAGCCTCCGACTAGCGGGGCTGTCCTACGAGCAGTACGTC. Protein sequence: CASSLRLAGLSYEQYV.

The chain has TRBV5-6 and TRBJ1-2; D perhaps matches TRBD1 (5 bases). V was shortened by 4 bases and J by 8 bases, with 15 bases between the two germline ends. CDR3 size: 13 residues. The germline V gene encodes CDR1 SGHDT and CDR2 YYEEEE. CDR3 amino acids: CASSPRQFRGYTF. CDR3 DNA: TGTGCCAGCAGCCCAAGACAGTTCCGGGGCTACACCTTC.

V usage is TRBV19 and J usage is TRBJ1-1; 12 positions match TRBD1. The germline gives CDR1 LNHDA, CDR2 SQIVND (reference sequence). The length of the CDR3 is 15 residues. The trim removed 6 bases at V and 2 bases at J, leaving 4 bases unmatched. The CDR3 here is CASSQGTGGNTEAFF. CDR3 DNA sequence: TGTGCCAGTAGCCAAGGGACAGGGGGCAACACTGAAGCTTTCTTT.

The rearrangement uses TRBV2 and TRBJ1-5, with 9 bases aligning to TRBD1. Losses at the gene ends were 4 bases for V and 3 bases for J; bases not matched to a gene: 7. The CDR3 is 16 amino acids. From germline, CDR1 is SNHLY and CDR2 FYNNEI. Here the CDR3 DNA reads TGTGCCAGCAGTGTTACAGGGGGCATTGCCAATCAGCCCCAGCATTTT. It translates to CASSVTGGIANQPQHF.

V usage is TRBV5-4 and J usage is TRBJ2-5, with no clear D. The CDR3 sequence is 14 residues long. Trimming stripped 3 bases from V and 0 bases from J, with 9 bases between. Germline V gene sequence: CDR1 SGHNT, CDR2 YYREEE (reference sequence). Written as DNA, the CDR3 is TGTGCCAGCAGCTCCCCGCGGTACCAAGAGACCCAGTACTTC. It encodes CASSSPRYQETQYF.

The V call is TRBV19, the J call TRBJ1-5; TRBD1 aligns across 7 bases. The CDR3 loop spans 14 amino acids. CDR1 LNHDA and CDR2 SQIVND come from the germline V gene (reference sequence). V was pared by 5 bases and J by 6 bases, with 7 bases of the junction left unmatched. The CDR3 reads CASSLSTGAQPQHF. CDR3 DNA: TGTGCCAGTAGTCTTTCAACAGGGGCTCAGCCCCAGCATTTT.

V usage is TRBV5-1 and J usage is TRBJ1-4; 8 nucleotides align to TRBD1. CDR1 and CDR2 from the germline V gene are SGHRS and YFSETQ. This CDR3 has 13 residues. Trimming cost V 5 bases and J 17 bases; bases outside gene matches: 14. CDR3 residues: CASRAGQGNSLFF. CDR3 DNA sequence: TGCGCCAGCAGGGCCGGACAGGGAAATTCTCTTTTTTTT.

For this clone: The junction differs from germline at one of its ends, possibly a read error. This same CDR3 is encoded by further DNA sequences in the sample. J is TRBJ1-1 and V is TRBV7-3, with TRBD1 identical over 9 bases. The germline gives CDR1 SGHTA, CDR2 FQGTGA. This CDR3 contains 15 residues. Here the CDR3 DNA reads TGTGCCAGCAGCCTAACGGGACAGGGTTACACTGAAGCTTTCTTT. Protein: CASSLTGQGYTEAFF.

This clone was picked up a small number of times. This CDR3 is CASRFRAQGHEQYV. In DNA form, the CDR3 reads TGTGCCAGCAGGTTCCGGGCCCAGGGACACGAGCAGTACGTC. V gene TRBV6-4 combines with J gene TRBJ2-7; D tentatively fits TRBD1 or TRBD2 (5 bases each). V lost 6 bases and J 5 bases, leaving 17 bases between the germline ends. CDR1 is MRHNA, CDR2 SNTAGT, per germline. The CDR3 length is 14 residues.

The chain employs TRBV2 and TRBJ2-1, with D unclear. The CDR3 is made up of 12 amino acids. With 8 bases removed from V and 10 bases from J, the gap between germline ends came to 15 bases. Germline CDR1 is SNHLY and CDR2 is FYNNEI. CDR3 residues: CASAPSGREQFF. CDR3 sequence (DNA): TGTGCCAGCGCCCCCTCCGGTCGGGAGCAGTTCTTC. Full variable domain (outside the CDR3, taken from reference TRBV2 and TRBJ2-1): EPEVTQTPSHQVTQMGQEVILRCVPISNHLYFYWYRQILGQKVEFLVSFYNNEISEKSEIFDDQFSVERPDGSNFTLKIRSTKLEDSAMYFCASAPSGREQFFGPGTRLTVL.

The gene calls are TRBV7-3 and TRBJ2-5, with D possibly TRBD1 on 5 matching bases. The germline gives CDR1 SGHTA, CDR2 FQGTGA. With 2 bases removed from V and 1 base from J, the gap between germline ends came to 11 bases. This CDR3 contains 15 residues. CDR3 sequence: CASSLGDSLQETQYF. The CDR3 region has the DNA TGTGCCAGCAGCTTAGGTGACAGTCTCCAAGAGACCCAGTACTTC.

The chain has TRBV6-1 and TRBJ2-5; D unresolved. CDR1 is MNHNS and CDR2 is SASEGT in the germline V gene. The V end lost 4 bases, the J end lost 5 bases, and 20 bases lay between the germline ends. The CDR3 runs 16 residues. CDR3 coding DNA: TGTGCCAGCAGTGCCACCGGGTGGTCCAACGGGGAGACCCAGTACTTC. Its translation: CASSATGWSNGETQYF.

This clone was seen just once. The chain couples TRBV27 to TRBJ2-5, with 12 bases matching TRBD1. Germline V gives CDR1 MNHEY, CDR2 SMNVEV (reference sequence). Trimming removed 6 bases from V and 1 base from J; junction bases left unmatched: 12. The CDR3 totals 18 residues. Here the CDR3 reads CASSPLAEGQGAQETQYF. CDR3 sequence (DNA): TGTGCCAGCAGCCCACTGGCGGAGGGACAGGGGGCCCAAGAGACCCAGTACTTC.

J is TRBJ2-4 and V is TRBV6-5; possible D gene TRBD2, 5 bases. Germline CDR1 is MNHEY and CDR2 is SVGAGI. The CDR3 is 15 amino acids. V shed 0 bases and J shed 9 bases, with 15 bases lying between them. The CDR3 loop reads CASSYSVGGSGIQYF. CDR3 nucleotide sequence: TGTGCCAGCAGTTACTCGGTCGGAGGATCGGGCATTCAGTACTTC.

The CDR3: CASSLMTGPGSGNTIYF. Written as DNA, the CDR3 is TGTGCCAGCAGTTTGATGACAGGGCCCGGCTCTGGAAACACCATATATTTT. The chain couples TRBV28 to TRBJ1-3; 7 nucleotides match TRBD1. CDR1 is MDHEN and CDR2 is SYDVKM in the germline V gene. With 3 bases clipped from V and 0 bases from J, the junction kept 8 bases outside the gene matches. This CDR3 is 17 amino acids long. The entire variable domain, with the rest obtained from reference TRBV28 and TRBJ1-3, is as follows: DVKVTQSSRYLVKRTGEKVFLECVQDMDHENMFWYRQDPGLGLRLIYFSYDVKMKEKGDIPEGYSVSREKKERFSLILESASTNQTSMYLCASSLMTGPGSGNTIYFGEGSWLTVV.

A few counts support this clone. The rearrangement links TRBV5-4 to TRBJ1-4; the match to TRBD1 covers 7 bases. V lost 0 bases to trimming and J lost 10 bases; unmatched junction nucleotides: 0. The CDR3 contains 12 residues. Germline CDR1 SGHNT, CDR2 YYREEE (reference sequence). CDR3 protein: CASSLDRGKLFF. CDR3 nucleotides: TGTGCCAGCAGCTTGGACAGGGGAAAACTGTTTTTT.

The J gene is TRBJ1-2, the V gene TRBV2, with 9 bases aligning to TRBD1. The trim removed 3 bases at V and 7 bases at J, leaving 6 bases unmatched. The CDR3 has 14 residues. Germline loops: CDR1 SNHLY, CDR2 FYNNEI. The CDR3 loop reads CASSDELGQGGYTF. The CDR3 nucleotides are TGTGCCAGCAGTGACGAACTGGGACAGGGTGGCTACACCTTC.

This clone has a single count. V is TRBV28 and J is TRBJ2-7; weak D call: TRBD2 (5 bases). Trimming took 4 bases from V and 6 from J, leaving 13 bases between them. CDR1 is MDHEN, CDR2 SYDVKM, per germline. The CDR3 covers 13 residues. DNA of the CDR3: TGTGCCAGCAGTTCCTCACCCGGACTCGAGCAGTACGTC. Residues: CASSSSPGLEQYV.

Worth noting for this clone: Other DNA sequences in the sample encode the same CDR3. V and J are TRBV27 and TRBJ2-3; weak D call: TRBD1 (5 bases). Trimming shortened V by 0 bases and J by 1 base, and 8 bases separated the two germline ends. Germline V gene data show CDR1 as MNHEY and CDR2 as SMNVEV (reference sequence). CDR3 size: 15 residues. In DNA form, the CDR3 reads TGTGCCAGCAGTTTATCGGCGACAGGCACAGATACGCAGTATTTT. This gives the protein CASSLSATGTDTQYF.

This chain links TRBV2 with TRBJ2-1; tentative D call: TRBD2 (6 bases). The germline gives CDR1 SNHLY, CDR2 FYNNEI. V lost 7 bases and J 5 bases, leaving 15 bases between the germline ends. There are 14 residues in the CDR3. The CDR3 DNA follows: TGTGCCAGCATCCGGGACTCGAAGAACAATGAGCAGTTCTTC. This encodes CASIRDSKNNEQFF.

The chain links TRBV15 to TRBJ1-4; D not resolved. Trimming cost V 0 bases and J 0 bases, with 8 bases left between them. CDR1 is LNHNV and CDR2 is YYDKDF in the germline V gene (reference sequence). This CDR3 comprises 16 residues. CDR3 bases: TGTGCCACCAGCAGAGATGTTACAGCAACTAATGAAAAACTGTTTTTT. Its translation is CATSRDVTATNEKLFF.

The genes are TRBV6-6 and TRBJ2-5, with a possible D match to TRBD1 (6 bases). CDR3 size: 15 residues. Germline loops: CDR1 MNHNY, CDR2 SVGAGI (reference sequence). The germline V and J ends were trimmed by 5 bases and 4 bases, with 17 bases remaining between them. This CDR3 is CASSKPQGILETQYF. The CDR3 DNA follows: TGTGCCAGCAGTAAGCCGCAGGGGATATTAGAGACCCAGTACTTC.

The chain employs TRBV4-3 and TRBJ1-2; TRBD1 matches 7 bases. Germline loops: CDR1 LGHNA, CDR2 YSLEER. V was pared by 4 bases and J by 4 bases, with 3 bases of the junction left unmatched. The CDR3 runs to 13 residues. CDR3 DNA: TGCGCCAGCAGCCTAGACAGGGTCTATGGCTACACCTTC. Amino acids: CASSLDRVYGYTF.

The V gene is TRBV28, the J gene TRBJ1-2; a possible D gene is TRBD1 (6 bases). The CDR3 is 13 residues long. Trimming removed 3 bases at V and 5 bases at J, with 10 bases between. CDR1 MDHEN and CDR2 SYDVKM come from the germline V gene. CDR3 nucleotides: TGTGCCAGCAGTTTCGGGGGGGCTTATGGCTACACCTTC. Amino acids: CASSFGGAYGYTF.

The rearrangement joins TRBV9 to TRBJ1-4; tentatively, D is TRBD1 (6 bases). Deletions cut 0 bases from V and 6 bases from J, with 12 bases between. The CDR3 sequence is 15 residues long. Per the germline V gene, CDR1 is SGDLS and CDR2 is YYNGEE. The CDR3 protein is CASSVGYRVDEKLFF. CDR3 sequence (DNA): TGTGCCAGCAGCGTAGGATACAGGGTTGATGAAAAACTGTTTTTT.

The chain couples TRBV6-6 to TRBJ1-2; 7 nucleotides align to TRBD1. V lost 10 bases to trimming and J lost 0 bases; unmatched junction nucleotides: 8. The germline gives CDR1 MNHNY, CDR2 SVGAGI (reference sequence). This CDR3 region has 14 residues. The CDR3 region is CATYSGTANYGYTF. For the CDR3, the DNA is TGTGCCACTTACTCCGGGACAGCTAACTATGGCTACACCTTC.

This chain joins TRBV18 and TRBJ1-6; possibly TRBD1 for D (5 bases). V was pared by 1 base and J by 10 bases, with 17 bases between. Germline assignment: CDR1 KGHSH and CDR2 LQKENI. The CDR3 runs to 16 residues. The CDR3 sequence: CASSPQGKSSGSPLHF. The CDR3 DNA follows: TGTGCCAGCTCACCACAGGGGAAGAGTAGTGGATCACCCCTCCACTTT.

The J gene is TRBJ1-5, the V gene TRBV7-2, with 9 positions matching TRBD1. Looked up from germline, CDR1 is SGHTA and CDR2 is FQGNSA. Trimming cost V 5 bases and J 9 bases; bases outside gene matches: 8. This CDR3 spans 14 amino acids. The CDR3 region has the DNA TGTGCCAGCAGCACCCGACAGGGGGAAAGGCCCCAGCATTTT. Its protein is CASSTRQGERPQHF.